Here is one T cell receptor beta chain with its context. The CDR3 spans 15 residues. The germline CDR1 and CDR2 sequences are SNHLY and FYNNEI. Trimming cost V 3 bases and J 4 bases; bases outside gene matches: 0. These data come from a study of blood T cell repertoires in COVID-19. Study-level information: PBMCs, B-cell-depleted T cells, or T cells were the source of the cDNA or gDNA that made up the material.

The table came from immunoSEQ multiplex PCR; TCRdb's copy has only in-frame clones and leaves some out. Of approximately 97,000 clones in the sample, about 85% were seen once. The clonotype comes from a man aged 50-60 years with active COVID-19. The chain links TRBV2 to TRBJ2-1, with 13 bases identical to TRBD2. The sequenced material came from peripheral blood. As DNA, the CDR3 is TGTGCCAGCAGTGAGACTAGCGGGGGGTACAATGAGCAGTTCTTC. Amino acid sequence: CASSETSGGYNEQFF.